This T cell receptor (beta chain) was profiled in a study of blood T cell repertoires in COVID-19. Study at large: Sample material is recorded as cDNA or gDNA derived from T cells, B-cell-depleted T cells, or PBMCs.

Germline assignment: CDR1 MGHRA and CDR2 YSYEKL. Trimming removed 0 bases at V and 6 bases at J, with 18 bases between. The CDR3 extends over 17 amino acids. Participants' own reports of clinical history determined their cohort assignment. Profiled with immunoSEQ multiplex PCR; TCRdb holds only in-frame clones, not every one. This sample has just over 300,000 clones; under 90% occur once, and the top ten carry roughly 4.5%. This TCR derives from a man aged 25-45 years who had recovered from COVID-19. Sequencing used PBMCs or T cells enriched from blood (not recorded which). V is TRBV4-1 and J is TRBJ2-1, with D possibly TRBD1 on 6 matching bases. DNA for the CDR3: TGCGCCAGCAGCCAAGATAAAGGCTTCAGGGGAATCAATGAGCAGTTCTTC. Protein product: CASSQDKGFRGINEQFF.